This T cell receptor beta chain is from a study of T-cell reconstitution after alpha-beta-depleted transplantation in children. The TCRbeta library was prepared with unique molecular identifiers. TCRdb redid the calling of the PCR reads with MiXCR, one entry per CDR3 protein. This sample yields about 420,000 distinct CDR3 sequences, of which 11% are seen a single time; about 5% belongs to the top ten. The sequence was collected from a human donor who donated a stem cell graft to a child with acute myeloid leukemia. Sequences were derived from PBMCs from the stem cell graft donor, sampled from the stem cell graft.

The CDR3 is CASSTIAGGPNTGELFF. The CDR3 DNA reads TGTGCCAGCAGTACCATAGCGGGGGGGCCCAACACCGGGGAGCTGTTTTTT. The rearrangement links TRBV6-1 to TRBJ2-2, with TRBD2 identical over 11 bases. Germline-derived CDR1 and CDR2 are MNHNS and SASEGT. CDR3 length: 17 residues. With V trimmed by 5 bases and J by 2 bases, 7 bases remained unmatched.